This T cell receptor (beta chain) appears in the sequencing data of a study of shared clonotypes between healthy human individuals. The V gene end was trimmed by 3 bases and the J gene end by 2 bases; junction bases not matched to a gene: 4. Germline CDR1 MGHDK, CDR2 SYGVNS. CDR3 length equals 15 residues. The assay was immunoSEQ multiplex PCR, and TCRdb's table has in-frame clones only and misses some. Among 2,500,000 or so clones listed, more than 80% were seen once. The chain links TRBV25-1 to TRBJ2-3, with TRBD2 matching 8 bases. Material for sequencing was naive CD4+ T cells sorted from blood. Subset specified: CD45RA+ positively selected. This TCR was sampled from a young man in good health. CDR3 sequence (DNA): TGTGCCAGCAGTGAGGCGGGGGGCGTCACAGATACGCAGTATTTT. Its protein product is CASSEAGGVTDTQYF.